Listed below are T cell receptor beta chains from one sample, sequenced in a study of shared clonotypes between healthy human individuals. Using immunoSEQ multiplex PCR, the repertoire was profiled, and TCRdb retains in-frame clones only, with some absent. The sample records hundreds of thousands of clones, approximately 97% being singletons. What was sequenced was naive CD4+ T cells sorted from blood. The receptors were gathered from a woman between 25 and 40 years old in good health. Both conserved end residues are part of each CDR3. D genes are given only for firm matches. Clone size is stated in some rows and not others, as once, few, many or a class when expanded.

clone_size,d_call,cdr3_length,v_call,j_call,cdr3_nt,cdr3_aa
-,TRBD1,13,TRBV6-6,TRBJ2-3,TGTGCCAGTCGGACAGGGGGGGCAGATACGCAGTATTTT,CASRTGGADTQYF
-,-,14,TRBV27,TRBJ2-7,TGTGCCAGCCAACGGGCCCATGGCTCCTACGAGCAGTACTTC,CASQRAHGSYEQYF
once,-,15,TRBV5-1,TRBJ2-1,TGCGCCAGCAGCAGACAGGCGGGGACGTATAATGAGCAGTTCTTC,CASSRQAGTYNEQFF
-,-,14,TRBV7-2,TRBJ1-3,TGTGCCAGCAGCTTAGATTGGGCGGGAGACACCATATATTTT,CASSLDWAGDTIYF
-,-,12,TRBV6-1,TRBJ2-7,TGTGCCAGCAGCTCTACGTCCTACGAGCAGTACTTC,CASSSTSYEQYF
once,-,18,TRBV7-2,TRBJ2-1,TGTGCCAGCAGCCGTAATCAGCGGGCTCTGAGCTCCTACAATGAGCAGTTCTTC,CASSRNQRALSSYNEQFF
-,-,13,TRBV28,TRBJ1-5,TGTGCCAGCAGAGGACAGATCAATCAGCCCCAGCATTTT,CASRGQINQPQHF
-,-,16,TRBV4-1,TRBJ2-5,TGCGCCAGCAGGAGAGGCGGGGACGGGTCCCAAGAGACCCAGTACTTC,CASRRGGDGSQETQYF
-,-,13,TRBV19,TRBJ2-2,TGTGCCAGTAGTAACAGGGAAGTCGGGGAGCTGTTTTTT,CASSNREVGELFF
-,-,15,TRBV19,TRBJ1-1,TGTGCCAGTAGTATAGAGTGGGGAGTTGTCACTGAAGCTTTCTTT,CASSIEWGVVTEAFF
-,-,14,TRBV27,TRBJ2-3,TGTGCCAGCAGTTTAGGGCAGGGGGGCGATACGCAGTATTTT,CASSLGQGGDTQYF
-,-,13,TRBV27,TRBJ1-5,TGTGCCAGCAGTCGCGTACCCAATCAGCCCCAGCATTTT,CASSRVPNQPQHF
-,TRBD2,15,TRBV11-2,TRBJ2-2,TGTGCCAGCCTTGGTAGCGGGAGGGCCACCGGGGAGCTGTTTTTT,CASLGSGRATGELFF
-,-,15,TRBV6-1,TRBJ1-5,TGTGCCAGCAGTGTAATAGGGGATAGCAATCAGCCCCAGCATTTT,CASSVIGDSNQPQHF
-,-,12,TRBV6-5,TRBJ2-5,TGTGCCACCGCCCGGGGTCGAGAGACCCAATACTTC,CATARGRETQYF
-,-,12,TRBV18,TRBJ1-1,TGTGCCAGCTCACCAAAGAACACTGAAGCTTTCTTT,CASSPKNTEAFF
-,-,13,TRBV18,TRBJ1-2,TGTGCCAGCTCACCACCGGGGGACTATGGCTACACCTTC,CASSPPGDYGYTF
once,TRBD1,15,TRBV28,TRBJ2-7,TGTGCCAGCACCTCGACCCACAGGGGAGTCTACGAGCAGTACTTC,CASTSTHRGVYEQYF
-,-,13,TRBV2,TRBJ2-2,TGTGCCAGCAGTGAACGAGGGTCCGGGGAGCTGTTTTTT,CASSERGSGELFF
-,-,14,TRBV5-1,TRBJ2-5,TGCGCCAGCAGCCAATGGGGATTGGGGGAGACCCAGTACTTC,CASSQWGLGETQYF
-,TRBD2,15,TRBV7-9,TRBJ2-1,TGTGCCAGCAGCTTTAGCGGGAGCTCCTACAATGAGCAGTTCTTC,CASSFSGSSYNEQFF
-,-,14,TRBV29-1,TRBJ1-5,TGCAGCGTTATCCCCACAGGTGGGGATCAGCCCCAGCATTTT,CSVIPTGGDQPQHF
-,-,16,TRBV5-1,TRBJ2-1,TGCGCCAGCACCCCGTCTATGGGGGAGAGGGACAATGAGCAGTTCTTC,CASTPSMGERDNEQFF
-,-,14,TRBV25-1,TRBJ2-2,TGTGCCAGCAGTGAATACAGGGTTGGAGGGGAGCTGTTTTTT,CASSEYRVGGELFF
-,TRBD1,15,TRBV5-4,TRBJ2-6,TGTGCCAGCAGCATACAGGGGCGCGGGGCCAACGTCCTGACTTTC,CASSIQGRGANVLTF
-,-,15,TRBV4-1,TRBJ2-2,TGCGCCAGCAGCCAAGGTCCCGGAGGGTGGGGGGAGCTGTTTTTT,CASSQGPGGWGELFF
-,TRBD1,13,TRBV27,TRBJ1-1,TGTGCCAGCAGTTTCAGGGGGTACACTGAAGCTTTCTTT,CASSFRGYTEAFF
-,-,15,TRBV11-3,TRBJ1-1,TGTGCCAGCAGCTCAGCGACAGGAAGGAACACTGAAGCTTTCTTT,CASSSATGRNTEAFF
once,TRBD2,14,TRBV5-1,TRBJ2-5,TGCGCCAGCAGCCAGGGACTAGACGAAGAGACCCAGTACTTC,CASSQGLDEETQYF
-,TRBD1,15,TRBV10-1,TRBJ1-2,TGCGCCAGCAGTGAAGCCGGGACAGGGAAGGCTGGCTACACCTTC,CASSEAGTGKAGYTF
-,-,12,TRBV30,TRBJ2-1,TGTGCCTGGAGTCGGCAGTACAATGAGCAGTTCTTC,CAWSRQYNEQFF
once,-,15,TRBV2,TRBJ1-5,TGTGCCAGCAGTGAATTTTCGGGTCATGATCAGCCCCAGCATTTT,CASSEFSGHDQPQHF
-,TRBD1,15,TRBV6-1,TRBJ2-2,TGTGCCAGCAGTCGGGACAGGGCGAACACCGGGGAGCTGTTTTTT,CASSRDRANTGELFF
-,TRBD1,14,TRBV19,TRBJ1-2,TGTGCCAGTAGCACGACAGGGTTCGGCTATGGCTACACCTTC,CASSTTGFGYGYTF
-,-,12,TRBV6-1,TRBJ2-5,TGTGCCAGCAGCATTGCGCAAGAGACCCAGTACTTC,CASSIAQETQYF
-,-,14,TRBV19,TRBJ2-3,TGTGCCAGTAGTGGGCTCCAGAGCACAGATACGCAGTATTTT,CASSGLQSTDTQYF
-,-,17,TRBV27,TRBJ1-5,TGTGCCAGCAGACCCCAGAAAACGGGACAAGACAATCAGCCCCAGCATTTT,CASRPQKTGQDNQPQHF
-,-,13,TRBV27,TRBJ2-7,TGTGCCAGCAGCAGAAGTAATCCCTACGAGCAGTACTTC,CASSRSNPYEQYF
-,-,13,TRBV5-6,TRBJ1-4,TGTGCCAGCAGCTTGGACCCTAATGAAAAACTGTTTTTT,CASSLDPNEKLFF
-,-,13,TRBV5-6,TRBJ2-2,TGTGCCAGCAGCTCCCTGAACACCGGGGAGCTGTTTTTT,CASSSLNTGELFF
-,TRBD2,16,TRBV2,TRBJ2-3,TGTGCCAGCAGTGAAGCGCTGACAGCGGGAGAAGATACGCAGTATTTT,CASSEALTAGEDTQYF
-,-,14,TRBV5-6,TRBJ2-5,TGTGCCAGCAGCTCATTATGGGGACAAGAGACCCAGTACTTC,CASSSLWGQETQYF
-,-,17,TRBV30,TRBJ2-1,TGTGCCTGGACCCGTATGAAGGGAAGGGGCTCCTACAATGAGCAGTTCTTC,CAWTRMKGRGSYNEQFF
-,-,11,TRBV7-8,TRBJ2-5,TGTGCCAGCAGCCCAGGAGAGACCCAGTACTTC,CASSPGETQYF
-,TRBD1,15,TRBV7-2,TRBJ2-7,TGTGCCAGCAGCTTAATTGACAGGGGGCCGTACGAGCAGTACTTC,CASSLIDRGPYEQYF
-,-,13,TRBV11-2,TRBJ2-5,TGTGCCAGCAGAATAGACCCCCAAGAGACCCAGTACTTC,CASRIDPQETQYF
-,-,17,TRBV11-2,TRBJ2-5,TGTGCCAGCAGCTTAGAACGACTCGCTAGCAGGGGAGAGACCCAGTACTTC,CASSLERLASRGETQYF
-,TRBD2,15,TRBV7-2,TRBJ2-7,TGTGCCAGCAGCTTAATAGCGGGAGTGGGGTACGAGCAGTACTTC,CASSLIAGVGYEQYF
-,-,11,TRBV20-1,TRBJ2-1,TGCAGTGCCCCCACCTCAACGGAGCAGTTCTTC,CSAPTSTEQFF
-,TRBD1,13,TRBV6-1,TRBJ1-3,TGTGCCAGCAGCCCGGGACAGGGAAACACCATATATTTT,CASSPGQGNTIYF
-,TRBD1,16,TRBV6-5,TRBJ1-3,TGTGCCAGCAGTTCCCTGGAGGGACAGGGGAGAGACACCATATATTTT,CASSSLEGQGRDTIYF
-,-,12,TRBV18,TRBJ2-1,TGTGCCAGCTCACCGAGGAGAAATGAGCAGTTCTTC,CASSPRRNEQFF
once,-,16,TRBV28,TRBJ2-2,TGTGCCAGCAGTTTACTTCCCGGACAGAACACCGGGGAGCTGTTTTTT,CASSLLPGQNTGELFF